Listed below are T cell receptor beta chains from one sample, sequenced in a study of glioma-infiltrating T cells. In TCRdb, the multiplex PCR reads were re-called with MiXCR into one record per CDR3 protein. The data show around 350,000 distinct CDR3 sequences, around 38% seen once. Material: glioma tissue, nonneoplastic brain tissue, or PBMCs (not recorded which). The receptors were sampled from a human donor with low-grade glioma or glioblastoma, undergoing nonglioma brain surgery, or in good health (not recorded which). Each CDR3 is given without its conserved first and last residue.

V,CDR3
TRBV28,ASRRAKQGQTQY
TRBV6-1,ASSLAPAGTDTQY
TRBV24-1,ATRGLSTGELF
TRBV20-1,SATDRGDGGTEAF
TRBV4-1,ASSQASWYQGSTDTQY
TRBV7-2,ASSLSRVGGNTIY
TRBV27,ASSPARVSGTSTDTQY
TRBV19,ASSITPYNEQF
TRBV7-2,ASSLALSGRGTDTQY
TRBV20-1,SGSKDSYDTEAF
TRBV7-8,ASSLGVRNTEAF
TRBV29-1,SLRTGVIETQY
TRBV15,ATSRQAGRGDTQY
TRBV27,ASSWTSGIFHEQY
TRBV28,ASSHAGAGGYEQY
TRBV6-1,ASSPRTNYEQY
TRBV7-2,ASSLLGGNNNSPLH
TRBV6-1,ASSPGRSTDTQY
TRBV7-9,VSSLPGSGTDTQY
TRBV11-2,ASSSYPLTSGSTDTQY
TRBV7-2,ASSKYRDRDFIGTDTQY
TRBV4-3,ASSQDRITAYEQY
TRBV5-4,ASSLEGMGTNTEAF
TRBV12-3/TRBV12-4,ASSLAGGPTNTSIVISDTQF
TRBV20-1,SARKGSGTEAF